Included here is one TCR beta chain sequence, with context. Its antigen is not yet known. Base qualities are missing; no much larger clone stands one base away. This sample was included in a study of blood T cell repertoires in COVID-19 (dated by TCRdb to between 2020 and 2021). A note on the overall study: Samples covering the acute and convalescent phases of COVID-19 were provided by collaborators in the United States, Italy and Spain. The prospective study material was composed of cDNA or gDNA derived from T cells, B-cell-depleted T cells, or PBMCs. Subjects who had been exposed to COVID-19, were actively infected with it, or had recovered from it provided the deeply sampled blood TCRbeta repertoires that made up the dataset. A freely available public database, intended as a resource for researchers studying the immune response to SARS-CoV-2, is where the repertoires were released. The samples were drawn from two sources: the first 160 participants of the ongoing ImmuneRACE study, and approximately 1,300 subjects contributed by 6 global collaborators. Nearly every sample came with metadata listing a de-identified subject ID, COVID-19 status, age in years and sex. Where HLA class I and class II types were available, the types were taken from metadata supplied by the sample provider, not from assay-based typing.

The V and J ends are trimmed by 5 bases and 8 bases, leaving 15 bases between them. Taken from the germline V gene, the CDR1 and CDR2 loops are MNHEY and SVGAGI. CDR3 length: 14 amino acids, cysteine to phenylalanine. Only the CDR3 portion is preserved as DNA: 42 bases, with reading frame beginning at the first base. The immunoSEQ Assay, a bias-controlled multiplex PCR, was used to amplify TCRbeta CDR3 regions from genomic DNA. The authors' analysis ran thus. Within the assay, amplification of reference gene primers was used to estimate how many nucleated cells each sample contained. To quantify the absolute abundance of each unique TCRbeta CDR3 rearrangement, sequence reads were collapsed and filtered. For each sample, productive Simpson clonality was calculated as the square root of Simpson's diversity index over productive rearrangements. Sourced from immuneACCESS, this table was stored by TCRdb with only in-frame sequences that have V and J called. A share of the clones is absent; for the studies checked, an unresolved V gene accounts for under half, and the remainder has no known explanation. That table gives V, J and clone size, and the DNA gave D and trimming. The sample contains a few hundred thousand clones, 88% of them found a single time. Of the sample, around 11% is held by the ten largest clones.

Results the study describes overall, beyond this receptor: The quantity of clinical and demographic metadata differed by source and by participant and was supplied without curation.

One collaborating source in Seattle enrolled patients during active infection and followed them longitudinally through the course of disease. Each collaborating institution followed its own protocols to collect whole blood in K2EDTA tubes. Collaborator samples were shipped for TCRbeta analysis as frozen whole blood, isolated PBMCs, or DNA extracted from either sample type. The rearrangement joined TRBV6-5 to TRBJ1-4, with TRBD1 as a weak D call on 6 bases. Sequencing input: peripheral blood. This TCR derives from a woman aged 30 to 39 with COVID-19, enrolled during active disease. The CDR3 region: CASSPGTPSEKLFF. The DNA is TGTGCCAGCAGTCCCGGGACACCAAGCGAAAAACTGTTTTTT.